Detailed here is one T cell receptor beta chain. What it binds is not known. These data come from a study of OX40 agonist ivuxolimab in advanced cancers. Study-level information: Past anti-PD-1, anti-PD-L1 or anti-CTLA-4 therapy was accepted, and approximately 37% had received some. General study results and limits: Clonal expansion was seen in CD4+ and CD8+ blood T cells by week 6 at 0.1 to 3.0 mg/kg. Some patients without response likewise showed low normalized clonal expansion.

On cycle 4 day 1 and cycle 7 day 1, as well as at baseline, blood was sampled. Clones were read by immunoSEQ multiplex PCR, and TCRdb kept only the in-frame ones, dropping some. Of fewer than 18,000 clones in the sample, 70% were seen once. This receptor was identified in an adult with an advanced solid tumor such as melanoma, head and neck, liver or kidney cancer. Sample: CD4+ or CD8+ T cells sorted from blood, taken in a trial of the OX40 agonist ivuxolimab.

This CDR3 is CATSRDRGRHTEAFF. For the CDR3, the DNA is TGTGCCACCAGCAGGGACAGGGGACGGCACACTGAAGCTTTCTTT. The chain couples TRBV15 to TRBJ1-1, with 9 nucleotides matching TRBD1. J gave up 3 bases and V 3 bases, and 5 bases lay outside the gene matches. CDR1 is LNHNV and CDR2 is YYDKDF in the germline V gene (reference sequence). The CDR3 spans 15 residues.